Below, one T cell receptor beta chain is given with its context. This entry comes from a study of T cell changes during pregnancy in multiple sclerosis. Clones were read by immunoSEQ multiplex PCR, and TCRdb kept only the in-frame ones, dropping some. Of approximately 71,000 clones in the sample, approximately 94% were seen once. The V and J ends lost 3 bases and 7 bases, in that order; junction bases with no gene match: 12. CDR1 is GTSNPN, CDR2 SVGIG, per germline (reference sequence). This CDR3 is built from 16 residues. Sequencing was performed on peripheral blood, taken in the third trimester of pregnancy. The chain carries TRBV30 and TRBJ1-4, with 9 bases lining up with TRBD1. The receptor was derived from a female donor with multiple sclerosis, enrolled in a pregnancy study. This CDR3 reads CAWSWPGTGSGEKLFF. The DNA of the CDR3 is TGTGCCTGGAGCTGGCCCGGGACAGGGTCGGGTGAAAAACTGTTTTTT.